This passage covers 10 T cell receptor beta chains from one sample sequenced in a study of identical twins. TCRdb used MiXCR to reprocess the 5' RACE reads, holding one entry per CDR3 protein. The table lists 450,000 to 650,000 distinct CDR3 sequences, around 15% of them singletons. This same sample was also part of a study on yellow fever vaccine responses in identical twins.

Material: CD4+ T cells sorted from blood. The origin of the receptors is a woman between 18 and 30 years old in good health.

This chain links TRBV7-9 with TRBJ2-5; 8 nucleotides align to TRBD1. The ends lost 5 bases at V and 5 bases at J; junction bases unmatched: 10. Germline-derived CDR1 and CDR2 are SEHNR and FQNEAQ (reference sequence). There are 15 residues in the CDR3. The CDR3 sequence is CASSPTGGLRETQYF. DNA of the CDR3: TGTGCCAGCAGCCCAACAGGGGGGCTCCGGGAGACCCAGTACTTC.

The table lists this clonotype with a few counts. The V gene is TRBV11-2, the J gene TRBJ2-7; TRBD1 or TRBD2 may be the D gene (6 bases each). The CDR3 runs to 15 residues. Per germline, CDR1 SGHAT and CDR2 FQNNGV. V lost 5 bases to trimming and J lost 2 bases, with 16 bases between them. The CDR3 loop reads CASSPGAQLTYEQYV. The CDR3 DNA reads TGTGCCAGCAGCCCGGGGGCACAGCTGACCTACGAGCAGTACGTC.

J is TRBJ2-7 and V is TRBV7-2; D possibly matches TRBD1 or TRBD2 (5 bases each). The CDR3 consists of 14 residues. The germline V and J ends were trimmed by 5 bases and 6 bases, with 17 bases remaining between them. CDR1 and CDR2 (germline): SGHTA, FQGNSA. CDR3 residues: CASSTRGELAEQYF. DNA for the CDR3: TGTGCCAGCAGCACAAGAGGGGAGCTAGCCGAGCAGTACTTC.

The chain recombines TRBV28 with TRBJ2-7, with D hard to call. The CDR3 contains 14 residues. The germline V gene encodes CDR1 MDHEN and CDR2 SYDVKM. V was pared by 1 base and J by 2 bases, with 9 bases between. For the CDR3, the DNA is TGTGCCAGCAGTTTATCGTTCGGAGCCTACGAGCAGTACGTC. Translation gives CASSLSFGAYEQYV.

This clonotype was counted only a few times. J is TRBJ2-7 and V is TRBV15; tentative D call: TRBD1 (6 bases). Trimming removed 1 base from V and 0 bases from J, with 16 bases in between. CDR1 is LNHNV, CDR2 YYDKDF, per germline (reference sequence). This CDR3 region has 17 residues. DNA for the CDR3: TGTGCCACCAGCAGAGGGACCCCCGGGACACACTCCTACGAGCAGTACTTC. It codes for CATSRGTPGTHSYEQYF.

This clonotype has more than one count but fewer than ten. The rearrangement links TRBV6-1 to TRBJ2-2, with D perhaps TRBD2 (5 bases). V was cut by 6 bases and J by 5 bases, with 10 bases left in between. This CDR3 spans 13 amino acids. The germline V gene has CDR1 MNHNS and CDR2 SASEGT. The CDR3: CASSWSGTGELFF. DNA of the CDR3: TGTGCCAGCAGCTGGTCGGGAACCGGGGAGCTGTTTTTT.

V gene TRBV5-1 combines with J gene TRBJ2-1, with a possible D match to TRBD1 (6 bases). Per germline, CDR1 SGHRS and CDR2 YFSETQ. V lost 0 bases to trimming and J lost 8 bases, with 15 bases between them. This CDR3 has 15 amino acids. The chain's CDR3 is CASSLVQGNVDEQFF. DNA of the CDR3: TGCGCCAGCAGCTTGGTTCAGGGGAATGTGGATGAGCAGTTCTTC.

The CDR3 protein is CASSPNYRGGTDTQYF. In DNA, the CDR3 is TGTGCCAGCAGCCCCAACTATCGTGGGGGCACAGATACGCAGTATTTT. The chain recombines TRBV12-3 or TRBV12-4 with TRBJ2-3; D is unclear. The CDR3 has 16 amino acids. Between the trimmed V and J ends, which lost 6 bases and 1 base, there was a span of 17 bases.

V is TRBV5-6 and J is TRBJ2-6, with D perhaps given as TRBD1 or TRBD2 (6 bases each). The ends were cut back, 2 bases at V and 3 bases at J, with 21 bases in the middle. The CDR3 contains 19 residues. Germline values: CDR1 SGHDT, CDR2 YYEEEE. CDR3 loop: CASSFGGSGGLFGANVLTF. In nucleotides, the CDR3 is TGTGCCAGCAGCTTTGGGGGTTCTGGGGGGCTTTTTGGGGCCAACGTCCTGACTTTC.

The V gene is TRBV5-1, the J gene TRBJ2-5; the match to TRBD2 covers 8 bases. Germline loops: CDR1 SGHRS, CDR2 YFSETQ. V lost 3 bases, J lost 4 bases, and 8 bases stayed unmatched. The CDR3 is made up of 15 amino acids. DNA of the CDR3: TGCGCCAGCAGCTCCGGGGGGGAGTTGATAGAGACCCAGTACTTC. Amino acids: CASSSGGELIETQYF.